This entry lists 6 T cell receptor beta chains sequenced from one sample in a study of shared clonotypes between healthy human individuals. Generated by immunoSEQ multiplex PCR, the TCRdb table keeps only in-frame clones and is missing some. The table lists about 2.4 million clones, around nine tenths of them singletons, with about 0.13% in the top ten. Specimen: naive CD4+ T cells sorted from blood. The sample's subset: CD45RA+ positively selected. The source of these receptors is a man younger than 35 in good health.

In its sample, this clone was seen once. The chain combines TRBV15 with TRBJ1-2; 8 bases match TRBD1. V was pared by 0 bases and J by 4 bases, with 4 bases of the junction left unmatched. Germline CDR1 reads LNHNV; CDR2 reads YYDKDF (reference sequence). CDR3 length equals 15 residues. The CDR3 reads CATSREATGGYGYTF. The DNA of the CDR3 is TGTGCCACCAGCAGAGAGGCAACAGGGGGCTATGGCTACACCTTC.

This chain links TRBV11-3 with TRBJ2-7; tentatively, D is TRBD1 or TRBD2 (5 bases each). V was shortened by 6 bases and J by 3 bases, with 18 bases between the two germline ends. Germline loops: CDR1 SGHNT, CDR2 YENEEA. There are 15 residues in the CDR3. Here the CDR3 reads CASSLSSGGYYEQYF. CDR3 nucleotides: TGTGCCAGCAGTCTATCGAGTGGGGGTTACTACGAGCAGTACTTC.

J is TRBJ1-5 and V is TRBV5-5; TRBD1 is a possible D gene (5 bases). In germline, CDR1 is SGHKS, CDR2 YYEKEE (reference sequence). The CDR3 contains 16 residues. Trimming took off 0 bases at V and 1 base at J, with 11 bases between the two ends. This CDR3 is CASSLAQVGSNQPQHF. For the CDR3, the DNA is TGTGCCAGCAGCTTGGCACAGGTCGGCAGCAATCAGCCCCAGCATTTT.

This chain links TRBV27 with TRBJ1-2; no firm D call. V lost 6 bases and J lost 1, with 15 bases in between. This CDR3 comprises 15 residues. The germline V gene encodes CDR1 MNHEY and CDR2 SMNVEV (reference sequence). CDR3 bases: TGTGCCAGCAGCCAAAACCCGCCTTTTAACTATGGCTACACCTTC. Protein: CASSQNPPFNYGYTF.

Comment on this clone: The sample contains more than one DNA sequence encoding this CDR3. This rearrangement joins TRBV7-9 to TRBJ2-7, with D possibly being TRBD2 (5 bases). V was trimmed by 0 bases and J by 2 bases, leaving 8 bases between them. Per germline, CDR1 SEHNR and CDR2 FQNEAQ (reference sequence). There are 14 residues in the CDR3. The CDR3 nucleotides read TGTGCCAGCAGCTTAGCCGGGGTTGCCTACGAGCAGTACTTC. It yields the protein CASSLAGVAYEQYF.

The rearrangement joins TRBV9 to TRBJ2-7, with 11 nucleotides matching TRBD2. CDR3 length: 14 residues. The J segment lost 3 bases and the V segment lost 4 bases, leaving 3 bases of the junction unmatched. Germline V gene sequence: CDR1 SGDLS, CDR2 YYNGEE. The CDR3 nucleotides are TGTGCCAGCAGCAGGGGGACTAGCGGCTACGAGCAGTACTTC. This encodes CASSRGTSGYEQYF.